These 17 T cell receptor beta chains originate from one sample sequenced in a study of blood T cells in healthy people across ages. Sample-barcoded 5' priming and a J-beta primer mix drove a second PCR of roughly 7 to 11 cycles. TCRdb re-analysed the 5' RACE reads in MiXCR, keeping a single row per CDR3 protein. This table holds hundreds of thousands of distinct CDR3 sequences, over 40% found once. The source material was blood. The receptors were gathered from a woman at least 80 years old in good health.

This clonotype appeared many times. The chain combines TRBV7-2 with TRBJ1-2; 7 nucleotides agree with TRBD1. Looked up from germline, CDR1 is SGHTA and CDR2 is FQGNSA. V dropped 1 base and J dropped 2; count of bases not matched to a gene: 1. This CDR3 comprises 14 residues. The CDR3 here is CASSLETGNYGYTF. The DNA of the CDR3 is TGTGCCAGCAGCTTAGAGACAGGGAACTATGGCTACACCTTC.

A remark on this clonotype: This may stem from a read error, because a much larger clone lies one nucleotide away. The genes are TRBV10-1 and TRBJ2-1, with unresolved D. The CDR3 sequence is 15 residues long. Germline CDR1 WNHNN, CDR2 SYGVQD (reference sequence). The CDR3 DNA reads as TGCGCCAGCAGTGAGAGGTCGAGCTCCAACAATGAGCAGTTCTTC. Translation: CASSERSSSNNEQFF.

The chain employs TRBV3-1 and TRBJ2-5; TRBD2 agrees at 10 bases. Unmatched junction bases numbered 6, after V lost 2 bases and J lost 0 bases. This CDR3 has 17 amino acids. Per germline, CDR1 LGHDT and CDR2 YNNKEL (reference sequence). The chain's CDR3 is CASSQQPTSGYQETQYF. The CDR3, as DNA: TGTGCCAGCAGCCAACAACCGACTAGCGGGTACCAAGAGACCCAGTACTTC.

This clonotype was detected ten times or more. V is TRBV20-1 and J is TRBJ2-7; 12 nucleotides line up with TRBD2. This CDR3 has 16 residues. CDR1 DFQATT and CDR2 SNEGSKA come from the germline V gene (reference sequence). J was trimmed by 0 bases and V by 2 bases; bases with no gene match: 5. The CDR3 sequence: CSARTSGRRSSYEQYF. The CDR3 coding sequence is TGCAGTGCTAGAACTAGCGGGAGGCGAAGCTCCTACGAGCAGTACTTC.

In its sample, this clonotype was seen once. Possible read error: a much larger clone is one base away. The chain recombines TRBV7-9 with TRBJ2-3; D gene uncertain. CDR3 length equals 16 residues. V lost 1 base, J lost 0 bases, and 11 bases lay in between. The V gene's germline CDR1 is SEHNR and CDR2 FQNEAQ (reference sequence). This chain's CDR3 is CASSLGGLLSTDTQYF. The CDR3 bases are TGTGCCAGCAGCTTAGGTGGCCTTTTAAGCACAGATACGCAGTATTTT.

This clonotype has at least ten counts. The chain couples TRBV25-1 to TRBJ2-5, with D unresolved. CDR3 length: 14 amino acids. With 4 bases removed from V and 5 bases from J, the gap between germline ends came to 14 bases. Germline lookup yields CDR1 MGHDK and CDR2 SYGVNS. The CDR3 region has the DNA TGTGCCAGCAGTGGGTCCGTCATCATCGAGACCCAGTACTTC. Protein: CASSGSVIIETQYF.

This chain uses TRBV2 with TRBJ2-1, with D unclear. Germline V gene sequence: CDR1 SNHLY, CDR2 FYNNEI. Trimming pared 6 bases from V and 6 bases from J, leaving 12 bases between. This CDR3 spans 13 amino acids. The CDR3: CASSETTPNEQFF. Written as DNA, the CDR3 is TGTGCCAGCAGCGAAACTACCCCCAATGAGCAGTTCTTC. The full variable domain, its missing parts supplied by reference TRBV2 and TRBJ2-1, is EPEVTQTPSHQVTQMGQEVILRCVPISNHLYFYWYRQILGQKVEFLVSFYNNEISEKSEIFDDQFSVERPDGSNFTLKIRSTKLEDSAMYFCASSETTPNEQFFGPGTRLTVL.

The chain joins TRBV12-3 or TRBV12-4 to TRBJ2-7; 9 bases align to TRBD2. This CDR3 comprises 17 residues. The ends lost 3 bases at V and 2 bases at J; junction bases unmatched: 11. The CDR3 reads CASSFRSVASGAYEQYF. The CDR3 region has the DNA TGTGCCAGCAGTTTTCGGTCCGTGGCTAGCGGGGCCTACGAGCAGTACTTC.

The V gene is TRBV20-1, the J gene TRBJ2-1, with D perhaps TRBD2 (5 bases). The end of the DNA aligns better with TRBJ2-7, so the J call may be wrong. This CDR3 has 13 residues. Germline-derived CDR1 and CDR2 are DFQATT and SNEGSKA (reference sequence). In DNA form, the CDR3 reads TGCAGTGCTAGAGGAAGCGACTACAATGAGCAGTACTTC. As protein: CSARGSDYNEQYF.

The J gene is TRBJ2-1, the V gene TRBV7-9; D tentatively fits TRBD1 or TRBD2 (5 bases each). The CDR3 runs to 17 residues. The ends were cut back, 5 bases at V and 6 bases at J, with 23 bases in the middle. The germline CDR1 and CDR2 sequences are SEHNR and FQNEAQ (reference sequence). In DNA form, the CDR3 reads TGTGCCAGCAGCACCCCACGGGGACCCCCTGTCGGCAATGAGCAGTTCTTC. Protein: CASSTPRGPPVGNEQFF.

In DNA form, the CDR3 reads TGTGCCAGCAGTCCCCACGGGTACAATGAGCAGTTCTTC. This encodes CASSPHGYNEQFF. V is TRBV28 and J is TRBJ2-1; D gene uncertain. The CDR3 spans 13 residues. The germline gives CDR1 MDHEN, CDR2 SYDVKM. V gave up 5 bases and J gave up 4 bases, with 9 bases separating them.

About this clonotype itself: This may stem from a read error, because a much larger clone lies one nucleotide away. As the CDR3 is not closed by the conserved phenylalanine or tryptophan, this likely results from a read error. CDR3 DNA: TGTGCCAGCAGCAGCGGGAGGGCATCCTACAATGAGCAGTTCTAC. The encoded protein is CASSSGRASYNEQFY. V usage is TRBV7-9 and J usage is TRBJ2-1; 10 bases map to TRBD2. From germline, CDR1 is SEHNR and CDR2 FQNEAQ (reference sequence). This CDR3 contains 15 residues. The V segment lost 5 bases and the J segment 1 base; nucleotides outside the gene matches: 2.

As regards this clonotype: A much larger clone is a single base away; this may be a read error. The chain combines TRBV5-6 with TRBJ2-3, with D unresolved. CDR1 is SGHDT, CDR2 YYEEEE, per germline. The CDR3 length is 15 residues. In DNA, the CDR3 is TGTGCCGGCAGCTTTTCATCTCTTATCTGGGATACGCAGTATTTT. Residues: CAGSFSSLIWDTQYF.

This clonotype was detected many times. The CDR3 DNA is TGTGCCAGCAGGCGCGGACTTTCGGGGTACGGGGATGAAAAACTGTTTTTT. This gives the protein CASRRGLSGYGDEKLFF. J is TRBJ1-4 and V is TRBV6-6, with no clear D. Germline-derived CDR1 and CDR2 are MNHNY and SVGAGI (reference sequence). This CDR3 is 17 amino acids long. Trimming took off 6 bases at V and 6 bases at J, with 23 bases between the two ends.

In this sample, this clonotype turned up many times. The genes are TRBV20-1 and TRBJ2-1, with D maybe TRBD2 (7 bases). Trimming took 5 bases from V and 5 from J, leaving 19 bases between them. CDR1 and CDR2 from the germline V gene are DFQATT and SNEGSKA (reference sequence). The CDR3 runs to 15 residues. The CDR3 here is CSALGGGAFDNEQFF. DNA of the CDR3: TGCAGTGCTCTTGGAGGGGGGGCCTTCGACAATGAGCAGTTCTTC.

The CDR3 bases are TGCGCCAGCAGCTTGGGGCAGGCTCAAGAGACCCAGTTCTTC. It codes for CASSLGQAQETQFF. The chain links TRBV5-1 to TRBJ2-5; D is unclear. The J call may be incorrect, as the DNA end agrees better with TRBJ2-1. The germline V gene has CDR1 SGHRS and CDR2 YFSETQ. This CDR3 has 14 residues.

This clonotype was recorded many times. V and J are TRBV5-1 and TRBJ1-4; 8 positions agree with TRBD1. The CDR3 loop spans 15 amino acids. Germline CDR1 reads SGHRS; CDR2 reads YFSETQ. Losses at the gene ends were 3 bases for V and 4 bases for J; bases not matched to a gene: 5. The CDR3: CASSSGQGLNEKLFF. The CDR3 bases are TGCGCCAGCAGCTCCGGACAGGGTCTTAATGAAAAACTGTTTTTT.